This T cell receptor (beta chain) was captured by sequencing in a study of CD8+CD57+ T cells in acquired aplastic anemia. The overall study: Quantities of DNA derived from sorted CD4+ and CD8+ cells averaged 3.2 ug.

Trimming at V came to 0 bases and at J to 3 bases, leaving 8 bases not matched to a gene. The CDR3 is 17 residues long. Germline CDR1 and CDR2: SGDLS and YYNGEE. TCR beta VDJ and CDR3 were profiled, and genomic DNA was the template. TCRdb fed the reads into MiXCR, producing one record per CDR3 protein. The sample records hundreds of thousands of distinct CDR3 sequences, approximately 70% being singletons. This receptor was taken from a human donor in good health, serving as a control. V usage is TRBV9 and J usage is TRBJ1-1; TRBD1 aligns across 10 bases. Input material: sorted CD4+, CD8+, or CD8+CD57+ T cells (not recorded which) from PBMCs. CDR3 residues: CASSVAPTGGRDTEAFF. The CDR3 region has the DNA TGTGCCAGCAGCGTAGCCCCGACAGGGGGCAGGGACACTGAAGCTTTCTTT.